This T cell receptor (beta chain) appears in the sequencing data of a study of control samples from healthy donors and cancer patients. Using immunoSEQ multiplex PCR, the repertoire was profiled, and TCRdb retains in-frame clones only, with some absent. There are around 160,000 clones in the sample; roughly 93% occur only once, and 5% to 7% lies in the top ten. V gave up 5 bases and J gave up 1 base, with 2 bases separating them. The CDR3 has 11 amino acids. Germline V CDR1 and CDR2: SEHNR, FQNEAQ (reference sequence). Sequences were obtained from blood. This rearrangement joins TRBV7-9 to TRBJ1-1; no firm D call. The source is a man aged 18 to 29 in good health. In nucleotides, the CDR3 is TGTGCCAGCAGCGAGAACACTGAAGCTTTCTTT. Residues: CASSENTEAFF.